These 9 T cell receptor beta chains came from one sample sequenced in a study of T cell responses to AZD1222 COVID-19 vaccine. Method: immunoSEQ multiplex PCR; TCRdb's copy keeps in-frame clones and lacks some. The table lists some 140,000 clones, 90% of them singletons. Sample: peripheral blood, taken on day 0 of AZD1222 vaccination. These receptor sequences come from an adult in good health.

CDR3 nucleotide sequence: TGTGCCAGCAGTTGGGGGCTAGCGGGAGGTATCTACAATGAGCAGTTCTTC. Its translation is CASSWGLAGGIYNEQFF. This chain joins TRBV6-2 or TRBV6-3 and TRBJ2-1; 11 bases match TRBD2. There are 17 residues in the CDR3. Looked up from germline, CDR1 is MNHEY and CDR2 is SVGEGT. Trimming at V came to 4 bases and at J to 3 bases, leaving 8 bases not matched to a gene.

This chain's CDR3 is CASSQGGLAGGNEQFF. In nucleotides, the CDR3 is TGTGCCAGCAGCCAGGGAGGCCTAGCGGGGGGGAATGAGCAGTTCTTC. The gene calls are TRBV4-2 and TRBJ2-1; TRBD2 matches 12 bases. From germline, CDR1 is LGHNA and CDR2 YNFKEQ. The CDR3 contains 16 residues. V lost 3 bases, J lost 7 bases, and 7 bases stayed unmatched.

For this clone: Other nucleotide sequences in the sample specify the same CDR3. The chain joins TRBV5-1 to TRBJ2-3, with TRBD1 matching over 10 bases. Germline lookup yields CDR1 SGHRS and CDR2 YFSETQ. With V trimmed by 0 bases and J by 2 bases, 3 bases remained unmatched. The CDR3 covers 16 residues. CDR3 amino acids: CASSLGGTGVTDTQYF. The CDR3 region has the DNA TGCGCCAGCAGCTTGGGAGGGACAGGGGTCACAGATACGCAGTATTTT. The variable domain in full, completed from reference TRBV5-1 and TRBJ2-3, reads KAGVTQTPRYLIKTRGQQVTLSCSPISGHRSVSWYQQTPGQGLQFLFEYFSETQRNKGNFPGRFSGRQFSNSRSEMNVSTLELGDSALYLCASSLGGTGVTDTQYFGPGTRLTVL.

The rearrangement joins TRBV27 to TRBJ2-7, with 8 bases identical to TRBD1. In germline, CDR1 is MNHEY, CDR2 SMNVEV (reference sequence). There are 17 residues in the CDR3. Trimming took 3 bases from V and 3 from J; bases not matched to a gene: 13. The CDR3 sequence: CASSFRTRDRPYYEQYF. The CDR3 DNA reads as TGTGCCAGCAGTTTTCGGACTCGGGACAGGCCTTACTACGAGCAGTACTTC.

V and J are TRBV27 and TRBJ1-2, with D hard to call. The CDR3 has 11 residues. Germline loops: CDR1 MNHEY, CDR2 SMNVEV (reference sequence). V was cut by 10 bases and J by 5 bases, with 11 bases left in between. DNA of the CDR3: TGTGCCATCAGAGATTGGTATGGCTACACCTTC. Its translation: CAIRDWYGYTF.

This chain connects TRBV3-1 (or the pseudogene TRBV3-2) to TRBJ2-1; 11 bases align to TRBD1. This CDR3 comprises 14 residues. The V segment lost 4 bases and the J segment 6 bases; nucleotides outside the gene matches: 2. Germline V gives CDR1 LGHDT, CDR2 YNNKEL (reference sequence). CDR3 DNA sequence: TGTGCCAGCAGCCGGACAGGGGGCCCCAATGAGCAGTTCTTC. Protein product: CASSRTGGPNEQFF.

This chain connects TRBV15 to TRBJ2-7, with D unclear. Deletions cut 0 bases from V and 2 bases from J, with 14 bases between. The germline gives CDR1 LNHNV, CDR2 YYDKDF (reference sequence). The CDR3 totals 16 residues. CDR3 bases: TGTGCCACCAGCAGAGATTTCCGACGAACGGCCTACGAGCAGTACTTC. Translation: CATSRDFRRTAYEQYF. Drawing the rest from reference TRBV15 and TRBJ2-7, the complete variable domain is DAMVIQNPRYQVTQFGKPVTLSCSQTLNHNVMYWYQQKSSQAPKLLFHYYDKDFNNEADTPDNFQSRRPNTSFCFLDIRSPGLGDTAMYLCATSRDFRRTAYEQYFGPGTRLTVT.

Comment on this clone: The sample contains more than one DNA sequence encoding this CDR3. J is TRBJ1-2 and V is TRBV9; no clear D gene. This CDR3 contains 13 residues. Per germline, CDR1 SGDLS and CDR2 YYNGEE. The V and J ends lost 0 bases and 2 bases respectively, with 5 bases between them. CDR3 protein: CASSVVANYGYTF. CDR3 bases: TGTGCCAGCAGCGTAGTAGCCAACTATGGCTACACCTTC.

The chain has TRBV6-5 and TRBJ2-1, with 8 nucleotides matching TRBD2. CDR1 is MNHEY, CDR2 SVGAGI, per germline. The junction had 7 bases not matched to a gene; V was cut back by 6 bases and J by 6 bases. The CDR3 sequence is 14 residues long. CDR3 sequence: CASSGRGISNEQFF. The CDR3 coding sequence is TGTGCCAGCAGCGGGAGGGGAATAAGCAATGAGCAGTTCTTC.